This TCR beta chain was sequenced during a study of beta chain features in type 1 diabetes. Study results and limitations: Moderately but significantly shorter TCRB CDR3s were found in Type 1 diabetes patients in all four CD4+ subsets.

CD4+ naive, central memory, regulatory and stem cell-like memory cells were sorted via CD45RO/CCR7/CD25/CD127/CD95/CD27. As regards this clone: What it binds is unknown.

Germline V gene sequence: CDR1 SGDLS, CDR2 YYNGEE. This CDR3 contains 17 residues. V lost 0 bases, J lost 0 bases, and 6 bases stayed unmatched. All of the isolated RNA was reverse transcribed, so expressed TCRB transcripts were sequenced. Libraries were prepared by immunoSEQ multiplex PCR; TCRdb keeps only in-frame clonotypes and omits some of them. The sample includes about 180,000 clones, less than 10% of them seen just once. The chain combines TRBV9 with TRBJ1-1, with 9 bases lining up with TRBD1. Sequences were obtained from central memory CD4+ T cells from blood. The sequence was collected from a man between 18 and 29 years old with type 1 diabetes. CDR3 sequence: CASSVGTGALMNTEAFF. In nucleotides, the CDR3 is TGTGCCAGCAGCGTAGGGACAGGGGCCTTAATGAACACTGAAGCTTTCTTT.